This TCR beta chain was sequenced for a study of T-cell reconstitution after alpha-beta-depleted transplantation in children. Researchers prepared the TCRbeta library using unique molecular identifiers, the study reports. In TCRdb, the PCR reads were re-called with MiXCR into one record per CDR3 protein. The sample consists of 750,000 to 950,000 distinct CDR3 sequences, around 17% of them appearing once. Study outcomes and limitations: Among T cells one year after transplant, newly produced cells accounted for most counts and diversity.

This clonotype was picked up a small number of times. What it recognizes is unknown. This clonotype was obtained from a male patient under 18 who had a stem cell transplant for acute lymphoblastic leukemia, so the T cells may come from the graft donor. Material: PBMCs, mostly from graft donor cells, obtained 360 days after TCRalphabeta/CD19-depleted stem cell transplant.

CDR3 loop: CATSRVRGDIQYF. DNA of the CDR3: TGTGCCACCAGCAGAGTTCGGGGTGACATTCAGTACTTC. The genes are TRBV15 and TRBJ2-4; a possible D gene is TRBD2 (5 bases). V was clipped by 1 base and J by 8 bases, with 9 bases between them. The length of the CDR3 is 13 residues. Germline-derived CDR1 and CDR2 are LNHNV and YYDKDF (reference sequence).